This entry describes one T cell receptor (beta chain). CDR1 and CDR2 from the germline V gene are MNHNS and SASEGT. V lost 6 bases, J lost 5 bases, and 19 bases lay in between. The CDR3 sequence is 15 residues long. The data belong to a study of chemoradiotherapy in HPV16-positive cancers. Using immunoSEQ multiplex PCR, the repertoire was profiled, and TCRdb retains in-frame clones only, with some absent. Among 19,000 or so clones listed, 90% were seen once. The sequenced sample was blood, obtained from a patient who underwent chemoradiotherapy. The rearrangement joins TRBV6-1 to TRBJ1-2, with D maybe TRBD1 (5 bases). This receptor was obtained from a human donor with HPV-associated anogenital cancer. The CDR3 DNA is TGTGCCAGCAGGGCCCAGGGCAGGGTGGTTTATGGCTACACCTTC. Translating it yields CASRAQGRVVYGYTF.